Listed below are T cell receptor beta chains from one sample, sequenced in a study of patients and donors after allogeneic stem cell transplantation. Each CDR3 protein is one row after TCRdb ran MiXCR on the RT-PCR reads. Found here are approximately 160,000 distinct CDR3 sequences, roughly 31% of them singletons; the top ten hold around 3%. Source material: blood, either unsorted or a sorted T cell fraction (not recorded which). The receptor source for this set is a human donor who was either an allogeneic HSCT recipient or a stem cell or donor lymphocyte infusion donor (not recorded which). It is not recorded whose cells these are; they may come from a transplant donor. Both conserved end residues are part of each CDR3. The D gene is left open where the match is weak. The size of a clone is reported for some rows only, either as once, few or many, or as a class for expanded clones.

D gene	V gene	clone size	J gene	CDR3 protein	CDR3 DNA
NA	TRBV7-9	NA	TRBJ1-1	CATERGRNTEAFF	TGTGCCACCGAGCGGGGCAGGAACACTGAAGCTTTCTTT
NA	TRBV20-1	NA	TRBJ1-1	CSALESIMGRANTEAFF	TGCAGTGCCCTAGAGAGTATCATGGGCAGGGCGAACACTGAAGCTTTCTTT
NA	TRBV5-1	few	TRBJ1-1	CASSRGTGENTEAFF	TGCGCCAGCAGCCGCGGGACGGGGGAGAACACTGAAGCTTTCTTT
NA	TRBV20-1	few	TRBJ1-1	CSATRQSTEAFF	TGCAGTGCGACAAGGCAATCCACTGAAGCTTTCTTT
NA	TRBV11-2	few	TRBJ1-2	CASSLEAYGYGYTF	TGTGCCAGCAGCTTAGAGGCCTATGGGTATGGCTACACCTTC
NA	TRBV5-1	NA	TRBJ1-2	CASSLRQDGYTF	TGCGCCAGCAGCTTGCGTCAGGATGGCTACACCTTC
TRBD2	TRBV11-3	NA	TRBJ2-1	CASSLSSGRSYNEQFF	TGTGCCAGCAGCTTATCCAGCGGGAGGTCCTACAATGAGCAGTTCTTC
TRBD2	TRBV3-1	NA	TRBJ2-7	CASSQVAGGPIFSYEQYF	TGTGCCAGCAGCCAAGTAGCGGGAGGCCCTATTTTTTCCTACGAGCAGTACTTC
TRBD1	TRBV2	NA	TRBJ2-1	CASSDTGGHEQFF	TGTGCCAGCAGTGACACAGGGGGTCATGAGCAGTTCTTC
TRBD2	TRBV6-1	NA	TRBJ2-3	CASRGLAGRDTQYF	TGTGCCAGCAGGGGACTAGCGGGACGAGATACGCAGTATTTT
NA	TRBV7-9	NA	TRBJ2-7	CASSVRGYEQYF	TGTGCCAGCAGCGTTAGGGGCTACGAGCAGTACTTC
NA	TRBV24-1	NA	TRBJ2-7	CATSDTGMTNEQYF	TGTGCCACCAGTGACACAGGGATGACCAACGAGCAGTACTTC
TRBD2	TRBV12-3/TRBV12-4	NA	TRBJ2-5	CASSFRTSGREQETQYF	TGTGCCAGCAGTTTTCGGACTAGCGGGAGGGAACAAGAGACCCAGTACTTC
NA	TRBV12-3/TRBV12-4	few	TRBJ1-4	CASSTPRGPNEKLFF	TGTGCCAGCAGTACCCCCAGGGGACCTAATGAAAAACTGTTTTTT
TRBD1	TRBV28	few	TRBJ1-5	CASSFPGGNNQPQHF	TGTGCCAGCAGTTTCCCAGGGGGTAACAATCAGCCCCAGCATTTT
NA	TRBV21-1	NA	TRBJ2-1	CASSTRTSGRSGNEQFF	TGTGCCAGCAGCACTAGGACTAGCGGGAGGTCTGGCAATGAGCAGTTCTTC
TRBD1	TRBV9	few	TRBJ1-1	CASSGRQGWDTEAFF	TGTGCCAGCAGCGGACGACAGGGATGGGACACTGAAGCTTTCTTT
NA	TRBV20-1	NA	TRBJ1-6	CSAGPTNSPLHF	TGCAGTGCGGGACCGACTAATTCACCCCTCCACTTT
NA	TRBV10-3	NA	TRBJ1-1	CAISEPLARTEAFF	TGTGCCATCAGTGAGCCCTTGGCACGAACTGAAGCTTTCTTT
NA	TRBV7-3	few	TRBJ2-4	CASSLRGTGNIQYF	TGTGCCAGCAGCCTCCGAGGCACCGGGAACATTCAGTACTTC